This T cell receptor beta chain derives from a study of T cells in Graves' hyperthyroidism and ophthalmopathy. This clonotype appeared many times. Using RNA transcripts as the source, TCR beta CDR3 regions were amplified. HTBI primers were used for first-round RT-PCR of the TCR CDR3. Using its own MiXCR run on the multiplex PCR reads, TCRdb lists one record per CDR3 protein. The profile shows 500,000 to 750,000 distinct CDR3 sequences, 12% to 15% of them singletons. V shed 5 bases and J 5 bases; nucleotides not matched to a gene: 11. CDR3 length: 15 amino acids. Germline CDR1 is SNHLY and CDR2 is FYNNEI.

Sequencing was performed on blood. The chain links TRBV2 to TRBJ2-7; TRBD2 matches 8 bases. The sequence was collected from a woman between 18 and 30 years old with Graves' ophthalmopathy. As DNA, the CDR3 is TGTGCCAGCAGTTGGAACGGGAGGGAATCGGACGAGCAGTACTTC. Translating it yields CASSWNGRESDEQYF.